This passage covers 21 T cell receptor beta chains from one sample sequenced in a study of T-cell memory formation after mild COVID-19. TCRdb called the 5' RACE reads again in MiXCR, with one record for every CDR3 protein. The sample consists of around 220,000 distinct CDR3 sequences, roughly 17% of them appearing once. The sequencing sample was made of PBMCs or a T cell subset sorted from them (not recorded which). The receptor set was obtained from a man aged 18 to 30 who had mild COVID-19 (a few samples of this study predate the infection). Cell type and time point are not known.

This chain connects TRBV4-3 to TRBJ2-4; D might be TRBD2 (5 bases). Trimming removed 1 base from V and 13 bases from J, with 14 bases in between. This CDR3 has 13 amino acids. CDR1 is LGHNA and CDR2 is YSLEER in the germline V gene. For the CDR3, the DNA is TGCGCCAGCAGCCAAGGTTTTGCGGACTTACAGTACTTC. Protein: CASSQGFADLQYF.

J is TRBJ1-1 and V is TRBV7-2; D unclear. The V gene lost 3 bases and the J gene lost 2 bases, with 13 bases spanning the gap. CDR1 SGHTA and CDR2 FQGNSA come from the germline V gene. CDR3 size: 15 residues. The CDR3 is CASSLRDVRNTEAFF. CDR3 sequence (DNA): TGTGCCAGCAGCTTGAGGGATGTAAGAAACACTGAAGCTTTCTTT.

This clonotype was seen a few times. The rearrangement links TRBV24-1 to TRBJ1-3, with D tentatively TRBD1 (6 bases). The CDR3 has 15 amino acids. Germline loops: CDR1 KGHDR, CDR2 SFDVKD. Trimming cost V 4 bases and J 2 bases, with 11 bases left between them. The DNA for the CDR3 is TGTGCCACCAGTGACCCCCGGACAGCTGGAAACACCATATATTTT. The encoded protein is CATSDPRTAGNTIYF.

This chain joins TRBV5-6 and TRBJ2-2; no clear D. CDR1 SGHDT and CDR2 YYEEEE come from the germline V gene. Deletions cut 0 bases from V and 1 base from J, with 7 bases between. This CDR3 has 15 amino acids. The CDR3 nucleotides read TGTGCCAGCAGCTTGGTTACGAGGAACACCGGGGAGCTGTTTTTT. It yields the protein CASSLVTRNTGELFF.

This chain connects TRBV18 to TRBJ2-1; the D is unclear. The CDR3 totals 12 residues. V gave up 2 bases and J gave up 8 bases, with 7 bases separating them. Germline CDR1 KGHSH, CDR2 LQKENI. The DNA of the CDR3 is TGTGCCAGCTCACCAAGGTTCGATGAGCAGTTCTTC. Translating gives CASSPRFDEQFF.

This clonotype was picked up a small number of times. This chain links TRBV6-5 with TRBJ1-6; no reliable D call. The CDR3 is made up of 14 amino acids. V was clipped by 6 bases and J by 6 bases, with 12 bases between them. From germline, CDR1 is MNHEY and CDR2 SVGAGI. The CDR3 is CASRPQLTNSPLHF. The CDR3, as DNA: TGTGCCAGCAGACCACAGCTAACTAATTCACCCCTCCACTTT.

The chain carries TRBV7-2 and TRBJ1-1, with D possibly being TRBD1 (5 bases). Germline V gives CDR1 SGHTA, CDR2 FQGNSA. V was cut by 6 bases and J by 4 bases, with 15 bases left in between. The CDR3 sequence is 14 residues long. CDR3 bases: TGTGCCAGCAGTTCAATGGGGGGGAGCACTGAAGCTTTCTTT. This translates into CASSSMGGSTEAFF.

This chain uses TRBV25-1 with TRBJ1-3; D ambiguous. The CDR3 contains 12 residues. CDR1 is MGHDK, CDR2 SYGVNS, per germline. Trimming stripped 8 bases from V and 0 bases from J, with 5 bases between. The CDR3 DNA follows: TGTGCCAGCCAATTCTCTGGAAACACCATATATTTT. This codes for CASQFSGNTIYF.

This clonotype came up a few times. The chain couples TRBV10-3 to TRBJ1-4; the D is unclear. The CDR3 spans 11 residues. The V and J ends lost 11 bases and 6 bases respectively, with 10 bases between them. CDR1 is ENHRY and CDR2 is SYGVKD in the germline V gene. The CDR3 reads CAAYGDEKLFF. In nucleotides, the CDR3 is TGTGCCGCCTACGGTGATGAAAAACTGTTTTTT.

A few counts support this clonotype. V gene TRBV7-6 combines with J gene TRBJ2-5, with TRBD1 matching 7 bases. V trimming: 5 bases; J trimming: 4 bases; junction bases outside the gene matches: 10. This CDR3 contains 15 residues. Germline CDR1 is SGHVS and CDR2 is FNYEAQ. The DNA of the CDR3 is TGTGCCAGCAGCAACCAACAGGGGACGGGAGAGACCCAGTACTTC. It is translated as CASSNQQGTGETQYF.

The chain joins TRBV19 to TRBJ2-5, with D possibly matching TRBD1 (5 bases). Germline V CDR1 and CDR2: LNHDA, SQIVND (reference sequence). The CDR3 has 13 amino acids. The germline V and J ends were trimmed by 8 bases and 5 bases, with 15 bases remaining between them. The CDR3 sequence: CASSGHPGETQYF. In nucleotides, the CDR3 is TGTGCCAGTTCCGGACATCCAGGGGAGACCCAGTACTTC.

This clonotype was recorded many times. The chain couples TRBV5-1 to TRBJ2-3; D unresolved. The CDR3 extends over 15 amino acids. Between the trimmed V and J ends, which lost 4 bases and 2 bases, there was a span of 14 bases. Germline-derived CDR1 and CDR2 are SGHRS and YFSETQ. CDR3 nucleotides: TGCGCCAGCAGCACGGGCCGTAGTGCCACAGATACGCAGTATTTT. Translating it yields CASSTGRSATDTQYF.

The chain recombines TRBV6-2 or TRBV6-3 with TRBJ2-7; D is possibly TRBD1 (6 bases). The CDR3 covers 13 residues. The germline V gene has CDR1 MNHEY and CDR2 SVGEGT. V dropped 7 bases and J dropped 7 bases, with 17 bases sitting between them. The CDR3 region has the DNA TGTGCCAGCACCCGGGACACCGTGGGGGAGCAGTACTTC. It yields the protein CASTRDTVGEQYF.

This clonotype was observed a handful of times. Here the CDR3 reads CSVQQGLRAFF. CDR3 in DNA: TGCAGCGTCCAACAGGGGTTGCGAGCTTTCTTT. The chain is built from TRBV29-1 and TRBJ1-1, with 7 positions matching TRBD1. The V segment lost 6 bases and the J segment 10 bases; nucleotides outside the gene matches: 8. The CDR3 covers 11 residues. The germline gives CDR1 SQVTM, CDR2 ANQGSEA.

As DNA, the CDR3 is TGTGCCAGCAGCAACAGAGGCGGGTACGAGCAGTACGTC. Its protein is CASSNRGGYEQYV. This chain uses TRBV7-2 with TRBJ2-7, with D possibly TRBD2 on 5 matching bases. Germline CDR1 reads SGHTA; CDR2 reads FQGNSA. The CDR3 totals 13 residues. V was pared by 5 bases and J by 4 bases, with 12 bases between.

This rearrangement joins TRBV27 to TRBJ2-2, with D unresolved. There are 14 residues in the CDR3. Germline V gives CDR1 MNHEY, CDR2 SMNVEV (reference sequence). Trimming shortened V by 8 bases and J by 1 base, and 11 bases separated the two germline ends. CDR3 region: CASSQRVNTGELFF. In DNA, the CDR3 is TGTGCCAGCTCCCAACGTGTGAACACCGGGGAGCTGTTTTTT.

The sample holds a few counts of this clonotype. The chain carries TRBV5-1 and TRBJ2-3; D unclear. The CDR3 runs 15 residues. Germline CDR1 SGHRS, CDR2 YFSETQ. The V end lost 6 bases, the J end lost 2 bases, and 16 bases lay between the germline ends. This chain's CDR3 is CASTFRPDFTDTQYF. The CDR3 DNA reads TGCGCCAGCACATTCCGACCCGATTTCACAGATACGCAGTATTTT.

J is TRBJ2-2 and V is TRBV3-1; 8 nucleotides agree with TRBD1. Germline V lookup: CDR1 LGHDT, CDR2 YNNKEL (reference sequence). CDR3 length: 15 amino acids. J was trimmed by 6 bases and V by 0 bases; bases with no gene match: 3. CDR3 protein: CASSQDTTGAGELFF. CDR3 DNA sequence: TGTGCCAGCAGCCAAGACACGACAGGGGCCGGGGAGCTGTTTTTT.

This clonotype was seen at least ten times. The V and J genes are TRBV7-2 and TRBJ2-7, with unresolved D. Germline V gene lookup returns CDR1 SGHTA and CDR2 FQGNSA. The V end was cut by 3 bases, the J end by 5 bases, with 11 bases between. This CDR3 comprises 13 residues. CDR3 sequence: CASSFWPGHEQYV. The CDR3 DNA sequence: TGTGCCAGCAGCTTCTGGCCCGGCCACGAGCAGTACGTC.

Note on this clonotype: A read error may explain this, as a much larger clone is one base away. The genes are TRBV5-1 and TRBJ2-1, with D hard to call. In germline, CDR1 is SGHRS, CDR2 YFSETQ. The CDR3 spans 11 residues. The V and J ends lost 0 bases and 8 bases respectively, with 3 bases between them. The CDR3 sequence is CASSLEYEQFF. The CDR3 DNA reads TGCGCCAGCAGCTTGGAGTATGAGCAGTTCTTC.

This clonotype has more than one count but fewer than ten. The V call is TRBV7-7, the J call TRBJ2-5, with D possibly TRBD2 on 7 matching bases. CDR1 and CDR2 from the germline V gene are SSHAT and FNYEAQ (reference sequence). Trimming pared 6 bases from V and 7 bases from J, leaving 15 bases between. The CDR3 consists of 13 residues. CDR3 amino acids: CASRGGPLGTQYF. CDR3 nucleotides: TGTGCCAGCAGGGGGGGGCCCTTGGGGACCCAGTACTTC.